These T cell receptor beta chains were read from a single sample in a study of T-cell memory formation after mild COVID-19. Each CDR3 protein gets one entry after TCRdb re-called the 5' RACE reads with MiXCR. The repertoire includes over 350,000 distinct CDR3 sequences, approximately 24% of them detected once, and roughly 8.7% sits in the top ten. The sample was PBMCs or a T cell subset sorted from them (not recorded which). The receptors originated from an adult woman who had mild COVID-19 (a few samples of this study predate the infection). Cell type and time point are not known. Each CDR3 is given without its conserved first and last residue. Where a row states a size, it is once, few, many or the class of an expanded clone; other rows omit it.

clone_size	v_call	j_call	cdr3_aa
NA	TRBV30	TRBJ2-2	AGGQGVAGELF
NA	TRBV6-5	TRBJ2-5	ASRVAGQSAETQY
NA	TRBV4-1	TRBJ1-1	ASSQVGQPEAF
NA	TRBV2	TRBJ2-5	ASRRQGIQETQY
NA	TRBV4-1	TRBJ1-6	ASSGGLEPQSPLH
NA	TRBV25-1	TRBJ2-3	ASSPPGTGTDTQY
few	TRBV7-2	TRBJ2-1	ASSFASARRDNEQF
NA	TRBV18	TRBJ2-5	ASSPTGNQETQY
few	TRBV5-1	TRBJ2-2	ASSLAELNTGELF
NA	TRBV4-1	TRBJ2-7	ASSQEALARYEQY
NA	TRBV9	TRBJ2-1	ASSVPSTGTSGYNEQF
few	TRBV12-3/TRBV12-4	TRBJ2-3	ASSPIGGPTDTQY
few	TRBV4-1	TRBJ2-7	ASSQVGQTYEQY
many	TRBV6-5	TRBJ2-7	ASSSDSYEQY
many	TRBV7-6	TRBJ2-3	ASSPERDTDTQY
NA	TRBV4-3	TRBJ2-1	ASSQDPEGLNEQF
few	TRBV3-1	TRBJ2-1	ASSQAAGGSYNEQF
NA	TRBV7-9	TRBJ2-5	AGSGTAQETQY
NA	TRBV2	TRBJ2-7	ASSEESRQGRYEQY
NA	TRBV4-3	TRBJ2-7	ASSPARGGVYEQY
NA	TRBV7-9	TRBJ1-2	ASSLGGPYSNYGYT
few	TRBV9	TRBJ2-2	ASSVAINTGELF
NA	TRBV6-4	TRBJ2-5	ASSRDTQETQY
NA	TRBV12-3/TRBV12-4	TRBJ2-3	ASSSYPGQGSSTDTQY
few	TRBV24-1	TRBJ2-1	ATSPGQIHEQF
NA	TRBV12-5	TRBJ1-5	ASQGEGGNQPQH
few	TRBV4-1	TRBJ2-3	ASSKNRVSDTQY
NA	TRBV30	TRBJ1-5	ACPHYAINQPQH
NA	TRBV24-1	TRBJ1-5	ATSDVQGSQPQH
NA	TRBV19	TRBJ2-2	ASRNTGGGTGELF
NA	TRBV29-1	TRBJ2-7	SYVTGLTYEQY
NA	TRBV10-3	TRBJ2-1	AISAAPSGVGNEQF
NA	TRBV21-1	TRBJ2-7	ASSNRASEQY
NA	TRBV27	TRBJ2-5	ASTLRRGETQY
NA	TRBV12-3/TRBV12-4	TRBJ1-1	ASSLAPQSTEAF